These 7 T cell receptor beta chains originate from one sample sequenced in a study of T cell responses to AZD1222 COVID-19 vaccine. The assay was immunoSEQ multiplex PCR, and TCRdb's table has in-frame clones only and misses some. Of some 170,000 clones in the sample, approximately 94% were seen once. Material: peripheral blood, obtained on day 0 of AZD1222 vaccination. The receptors shown here come from an adult in good health.

This clone was picked up a small number of times. CDR3: CAISDASTGNYGYTF. The DNA of the CDR3 is TGTGCCATCAGTGACGCGTCAACAGGGAACTATGGCTACACCTTC. The chain is built from TRBV10-3 and TRBJ1-2; a possible D gene is TRBD1 (6 bases). Germline CDR1 and CDR2: ENHRY and SYGVKD. The V and J ends lost 3 bases and 2 bases respectively, with 13 bases between them. The CDR3 has 15 residues.

V and J are TRBV30 and TRBJ2-7; the match to TRBD2 covers 14 bases. Germline loops: CDR1 GTSNPN, CDR2 SVGIG (reference sequence). Germline trimming cut 6 bases from V and 1 base from J; bases unmatched to any gene: 2. This CDR3 is 14 amino acids long. CDR3 sequence: CACRLAGGSYEQYF. The CDR3 DNA reads TGTGCCTGCCGACTAGCGGGAGGGTCCTACGAGCAGTACTTC.

This chain connects TRBV4-1 to TRBJ1-2; D call uncertain. This CDR3 spans 14 amino acids. V was trimmed by 0 bases and J by 2 bases, leaving 7 bases between them. The germline CDR1 and CDR2 sequences are MGHRA and YSYEKL. This CDR3 is CASSQDLSNYGYTF. CDR3 DNA: TGCGCCAGCAGCCAAGATCTATCAAACTATGGCTACACCTTC.

The V gene is TRBV7-9, the J gene TRBJ2-2, with 7 bases identical to TRBD1. The CDR3 extends over 19 amino acids. J lost 1 base, V lost 4 bases, and 15 bases had no gene match. Germline CDR1 and CDR2: SEHNR and FQNEAQ (reference sequence). CDR3 sequence (DNA): TGTGCCAGCAGCTCCTCCGTGACAGGGATCTTGGGGAACACCGGGGAGCTGTTTTTT. It is translated as CASSSSVTGILGNTGELFF.

The genes are TRBV18 and TRBJ1-2; 7 bases match TRBD1. The CDR3 has 16 amino acids. J gave up 3 bases and V 2 bases, and 9 bases lay outside the gene matches. Germline CDR1 is KGHSH and CDR2 is LQKENI. The CDR3, as DNA: TGTGCCAGCTCACCAAACCCGGGACAGTCAGACTATGGCTACACCTTC. Translated, it gives CASSPNPGQSDYGYTF.

The rearrangement joins TRBV5-6 to TRBJ1-2; D remains unclear. V was clipped by 0 bases and J by 8 bases, with 8 bases between them. The CDR3 consists of 12 residues. Per the germline V gene, CDR1 is SGHDT and CDR2 is YYEEEE. CDR3 protein: CASSLGPEGYTF. In DNA, the CDR3 is TGTGCCAGCAGCTTGGGACCCGAGGGCTACACCTTC.

V gene TRBV3-1 (or the pseudogene TRBV3-2) combines with J gene TRBJ1-1; D gene uncertain. V was shortened by 1 base and J by 1 base, with 7 bases between the two germline ends. Germline V lookup: CDR1 LGHDT, CDR2 YNNKEL (reference sequence). This CDR3 has 14 amino acids. The CDR3 DNA reads TGTGCCAGCAGCCAAGTATGGGGGAACACTGAAGCTTTCTTT. Amino acid sequence: CASSQVWGNTEAFF.